Listed here are 27 T cell receptor beta chains from one sample, sequenced in a study of cytomegalovirus exposure and HLA in healthy donors. In the PCR, 60 Vbeta and 13 Jbeta primers were used. Sequencing was performed with immunoSEQ multiplex PCR; in TCRdb, only in-frame clones are kept and a portion is missing. Seen here are 130,000 or so clones, around 75% observed once, and the top ten hold roughly 9%. The sequencing input was PBMCs. Every receptor here comes from a woman in her fifties or sixties in good health and CMV-seropositive.

This clone has just one count. The gene calls are TRBV11-3 and TRBJ2-4; a weak D match, TRBD2 (7 bases). CDR3 size: 19 residues. The V and J ends lost 0 bases and 5 bases respectively, with 23 bases between them. CDR1 and CDR2 (germline): SGHNT, YENEEA. The CDR3 here is CASSLDEGEGRSSENIQYF. CDR3 sequence (DNA): TGTGCCAGCAGCTTAGATGAGGGGGAGGGCCGGAGTTCCGAAAACATTCAGTACTTC. The full variable domain, completed using reference TRBV11-3 and TRBJ2-4, is EAGVVQSPRYKIIEKKQPVAFWCNPISGHNTLYWYLQNLGQGPELLIRYENEEAVDDSQLPKDRFSAERLKGVDSTLKIQPAELGDSAVYLCASSLDEGEGRSSENIQYFGAGTRLSVL.

This clone was detected a few times. The chain joins TRBV7-2 to TRBJ2-1; 7 bases fit TRBD2. V was clipped by 1 base and J by 8 bases; unmatched bases: 8. Germline V gives CDR1 SGHTA, CDR2 FQGNSA. CDR3 length equals 15 residues. Written as DNA, the CDR3 is TGTGCCAGCAGCTTAGGGGGGGGGAGGAGAGATGAGCAGTTCTTC. Protein product: CASSLGGGRRDEQFF.

The chain couples TRBV29-1 to TRBJ1-3; TRBD1 is a possible D gene (5 bases). Trimming took 3 bases from V and 0 from J, leaving 9 bases between them. There are 14 residues in the CDR3. CDR1 and CDR2 (germline): SQVTM, ANQGSEA. For the CDR3, the DNA is TGCAGCGTTGACGGGGGTAACTCTGGAAACACCATATATTTT. Translating it yields CSVDGGNSGNTIYF.

The rearrangement joins TRBV7-2 to TRBJ2-7, with D perhaps TRBD2 (5 bases). Germline-derived CDR1 and CDR2 are SGHTA and FQGNSA. This CDR3 region has 12 residues. V was clipped by 5 bases and J by 2 bases, with 7 bases between them. CDR3 in DNA: TGTGCCAGCAGCCCCGGGGCCTACGAGCAGTACTTC. Its protein product is CASSPGAYEQYF.

A single count supports this clone. This same CDR3 is encoded by further DNA sequences in the sample. The chain is built from TRBV9 and TRBJ1-1, with TRBD1 matching 9 bases. Germline values: CDR1 SGDLS, CDR2 YYNGEE. CDR3 length: 15 residues. Trimming removed 2 bases from V and 0 bases from J; junction bases left unmatched: 2. CDR3 nucleotides: TGTGCCAGCAGCGTTGGGACAGGGATGAACACTGAAGCTTTCTTT. This codes for CASSVGTGMNTEAFF. Full variable domain (remainder filled in from reference TRBV9 and TRBJ1-1): DSGVTQTPKHLITATGQRVTLRCSPRSGDLSVYWYQQSLDQGLQFLIQYYNGEERAKGNILERFSAQQFPDLHSELNLSSLELGDSALYFCASSVGTGMNTEAFFGQGTRLTVV.

This chain connects TRBV11-3 to TRBJ1-2, with 7 bases aligning to TRBD1. J lost 6 bases, V lost 5 bases, and 12 bases had no gene match. This CDR3 contains 15 residues. CDR1 is SGHNT, CDR2 YENEEA, per germline. DNA for the CDR3: TGTGCCAGCAGCCCCGACATGGGACAGAAGGATGGCTACACCTTC. As protein: CASSPDMGQKDGYTF.

CDR3 DNA sequence: TGCGCCAGCCGCCCCGCGGGGCTAGCGGGGGGGACTGAGCAGTTCTTC. It specifies CASRPAGLAGGTEQFF. This chain links TRBV5-1 with TRBJ2-1, with 12 positions matching TRBD2. V lost 7 bases to trimming and J lost 9 bases; unmatched junction nucleotides: 14. CDR1 is SGHRS and CDR2 is YFSETQ in the germline V gene. This CDR3 is 16 amino acids long. Full variable domain (outside the CDR3, taken from reference TRBV5-1 and TRBJ2-1): KAGVTQTPRYLIKTRGQQVTLSCSPISGHRSVSWYQQTPGQGLQFLFEYFSETQRNKGNFPGRFSGRQFSNSRSEMNVSTLELGDSALYLCASRPAGLAGGTEQFFGPGTRLTVL.

The chain recombines TRBV7-9 with TRBJ1-1, with a weak D call TRBD1 (6 bases). CDR1 and CDR2 (germline): SEHNR, FQNEAQ (reference sequence). This CDR3 contains 15 residues. The V end was cut by 7 bases, the J end by 4 bases, with 19 bases between. This chain's CDR3 is CASIPGGGGGTEAFF. CDR3 coding DNA: TGTGCCAGCATCCCTGGGGGAGGGGGGGGCACTGAAGCTTTCTTT.

This clone was seen only a few times. The V call is TRBV18, the J call TRBJ2-1; TRBD1 aligns across 8 bases. This CDR3 region has 15 residues. The ends lost 5 bases at V and 3 bases at J; junction bases unmatched: 6. Germline assignment: CDR1 KGHSH and CDR2 LQKENI. In nucleotides, the CDR3 is TGTGCCAGCTCATTTGGACAGGGTATCTACAATGAGCAGTTCTTC. Protein product: CASSFGQGIYNEQFF.

This clone has just a few counts. The V gene is TRBV27, the J gene TRBJ2-1; 7 bases fit TRBD2. The CDR3 contains 13 residues. Germline V gene lookup returns CDR1 MNHEY and CDR2 SMNVEV (reference sequence). V lost 2 bases, J lost 7 bases, and 2 bases stayed unmatched. The CDR3, as DNA: TGTGCCAGCAGTTTAACTAGCGTGAATGAGCAGTTCTTC. This translates into CASSLTSVNEQFF.

This chain links TRBV2 with TRBJ2-3; no clear D gene. Trimming pared 9 bases from V and 2 bases from J, leaving 9 bases between. Germline V gene data show CDR1 as SNHLY and CDR2 as FYNNEI. The CDR3 sequence is 12 residues long. The DNA of the CDR3 is TGTGCCAGGTCCCCTTTCACAGATACGCAGTATTTT. Protein product: CARSPFTDTQYF.

This clone was seen a single time. The chain is built from TRBV11-3 and TRBJ1-1; D may be TRBD1 (6 bases). The length of the CDR3 is 14 residues. Trimming took 3 bases from V and 1 from J, leaving 9 bases between them. From germline, CDR1 is SGHNT and CDR2 YENEEA. The CDR3 protein is CASSLGHPNTEAFF. CDR3 nucleotide sequence: TGTGCCAGCAGCTTGGGACACCCGAACACTGAAGCTTTCTTT.

The gene calls are TRBV2 and TRBJ1-3; D is undetermined. CDR1 is SNHLY, CDR2 FYNNEI, per germline. The CDR3 is made up of 14 amino acids. V was cut by 0 bases and J by 4 bases, with 7 bases left in between. This CDR3 is CASSEARQGNTIYF. The CDR3 DNA is TGTGCCAGCAGTGAAGCCCGTCAGGGAAACACCATATATTTT. The whole variable domain, filled in from reference TRBV2 and TRBJ1-3, reads EPEVTQTPSHQVTQMGQEVILRCVPISNHLYFYWYRQILGQKVEFLVSFYNNEISEKSEIFDDQFSVERPDGSNFTLKIRSTKLEDSAMYFCASSEARQGNTIYFGEGSWLTVV.

J is TRBJ1-5 and V is TRBV2; 7 bases fit TRBD1. This CDR3 region has 22 residues. From germline, CDR1 is SNHLY and CDR2 FYNNEI. Trimming cost V 4 bases and J 0 bases; bases outside gene matches: 24. The CDR3 DNA reads as TGTGCCAGCAGTGGAGTTTTCGACCGGGACAGCCGTATGGGTTATAGCAATCAGCCCCAGCATTTT. Translating it yields CASSGVFDRDSRMGYSNQPQHF.

J is TRBJ2-5 and V is TRBV6-5; the D gene is possibly TRBD2 (7 bases). V shed 0 bases and J shed 5 bases, with 16 bases lying between them. The length of the CDR3 is 16 residues. CDR1 is MNHEY and CDR2 is SVGAGI in the germline V gene. The CDR3 nucleotides read TGTGCCAGCAGTTACTCGAATTGGGGGGGCTGGGAGACCCAGTACTTC. Residues: CASSYSNWGGWETQYF.

Points on this clone: The sample holds other DNA sequences that translate to the same CDR3. The chain is built from TRBV7-2 and TRBJ1-2, with D possibly matching TRBD1 (6 bases). V was shortened by 1 base and J by 3 bases, with 12 bases between the two germline ends. The V gene's germline CDR1 is SGHTA and CDR2 FQGNSA. There are 15 residues in the CDR3. For the CDR3, the DNA is TGTGCCAGCAGCTTAGGGTCTGGGGGCGACTATGGCTACACCTTC. Encoded protein: CASSLGSGGDYGYTF.

This clone came up a few times. This chain links TRBV7-2 with TRBJ2-7, with a weak D call TRBD1 (5 bases). V lost 7 bases and J 0 bases, leaving 16 bases between the germline ends. Germline CDR1 and CDR2: SGHTA and FQGNSA. The CDR3 consists of 15 residues. CDR3 sequence (DNA): TGTGCCAGCACCCAATGGGGCGGCGGCTCCTACGAGCAGTACTTC. Its translation: CASTQWGGGSYEQYF.

This chain links TRBV7-9 with TRBJ2-7; 11 bases map to TRBD2. CDR3 length: 15 residues. Looked up from germline, CDR1 is SEHNR and CDR2 is FQNEAQ (reference sequence). The V gene end was trimmed by 4 bases and the J gene end by 0 bases; junction bases not matched to a gene: 2. The CDR3 DNA reads TGTGCCAGCAGCTCGGGACTAGCGGACTCCTACGAGCAGTACTTC. It yields the protein CASSSGLADSYEQYF.

The chain has TRBV5-1 and TRBJ2-1, with TRBD2 matching over 11 bases. Germline CDR1 reads SGHRS; CDR2 reads YFSETQ. The V gene end was trimmed by 4 bases and the J gene end by 3 bases; junction bases not matched to a gene: 3. The CDR3 contains 15 residues. This CDR3 is CASSTSGSYYNEQFF. The CDR3 DNA follows: TGCGCCAGCAGCACTAGCGGGAGTTACTACAATGAGCAGTTCTTC.

This chain connects TRBV2 to TRBJ2-5; D is ambiguous. Germline V lookup: CDR1 SNHLY, CDR2 FYNNEI. Trimming left V 2 bases short and J 3 bases short, with 7 bases between. The CDR3 loop spans 13 amino acids. DNA for the CDR3: TGTGCCAGCAGTGAATATACGGAAGAGACCCAGTACTTC. This codes for CASSEYTEETQYF.

The genes are TRBV15 and TRBJ2-5; a weak D match, TRBD1 (6 bases). V was shortened by 0 bases and J by 5 bases, with 7 bases between the two germline ends. CDR1 and CDR2 from the germline V gene are LNHNV and YYDKDF (reference sequence). The CDR3 contains 13 residues. This CDR3 is CATSREQGETQYF. The CDR3 DNA reads TGTGCCACCAGCAGAGAGCAGGGGGAGACCCAGTACTTC. Combining the CDR3 with reference TRBV15 and TRBJ2-5 gives the whole variable domain DAMVIQNPRYQVTQFGKPVTLSCSQTLNHNVMYWYQQKSSQAPKLLFHYYDKDFNNEADTPDNFQSRRPNTSFCFLDIRSPGLGDTAMYLCATSREQGETQYFGPGTRLLVL.

This chain connects TRBV5-4 to TRBJ1-2; perhaps TRBD1 as D (6 bases). The length of the CDR3 is 16 residues. With 4 bases removed from V and 3 bases from J, the gap between germline ends came to 19 bases. The germline CDR1 and CDR2 sequences are SGHNT and YYREEE (reference sequence). The CDR3 DNA sequence: TGTGCCAGCAGCCCCTCGGGGGGGGCGCTGGACTATGGCTACACCTTC. Its translation is CASSPSGGALDYGYTF.

J is TRBJ2-7 and V is TRBV19, with TRBD2 matching 8 bases. The CDR3 extends over 13 amino acids. Trimming at V came to 5 bases and at J to 11 bases, leaving 11 bases not matched to a gene. Per the germline V gene, CDR1 is LNHDA and CDR2 is SQIVND (reference sequence). The CDR3 region is CASSSGGAGDKYF. The CDR3, as DNA: TGTGCCAGTAGTTCGGGCGGAGCGGGGGACAAGTACTTC. Filled out from reference TRBV19 and TRBJ2-7, the complete variable domain reads DGGITQSPKYLFRKEGQNVTLSCEQNLNHDAMYWYRQDPGQGLRLIYYSQIVNDFQKGDIAEGYSVSREKKESFPLTVTSAQKNPTAFYLCASSSGGAGDKYFGPGTRLTVT.

V gene TRBV25-1 combines with J gene TRBJ2-5, with D unresolved. There are 14 residues in the CDR3. The germline V and J ends were trimmed by 3 bases and 1 base, with 9 bases remaining between them. CDR1 and CDR2 from the germline V gene are MGHDK and SYGVNS. The chain's CDR3 is CASSDRLTQETQYF. The CDR3 DNA reads TGTGCCAGCAGTGACAGACTCACCCAAGAGACCCAGTACTTC.

This clone was seen more than once but under ten times. This sequence joins TRBV5-1 and TRBJ2-5, with D possibly TRBD1 on 6 matching bases. The CDR3 spans 14 residues. The V and J ends lost 2 bases and 4 bases respectively, with 12 bases between them. In germline, CDR1 is SGHRS, CDR2 YFSETQ. CDR3 sequence reads: CASSFVAGVETQYF. CDR3 sequence (DNA): TGCGCCAGCAGCTTTGTGGCAGGGGTAGAGACCCAGTACTTC.

The V call is TRBV4-3, the J call TRBJ2-2, with D uncertain. The germline V gene encodes CDR1 LGHNA and CDR2 YSLEER. The CDR3 length is 15 residues. V was trimmed by 1 base and J by 3 bases, leaving 9 bases between them. CDR3 sequence reads: CASSQGLVDTGELFF. CDR3 in DNA: TGCGCCAGCAGCCAAGGGCTAGTAGACACCGGGGAGCTGTTTTTT.

The gene calls are TRBV19 and TRBJ2-3; no clear D. V was pared by 2 bases and J by 2 bases, with 5 bases between. The CDR3 sequence is 13 residues long. Germline CDR1 LNHDA, CDR2 SQIVND (reference sequence). CDR3 sequence reads: CASSIFYTDTQYF. CDR3 bases: TGTGCCAGTAGTATATTCTACACAGATACGCAGTATTTT.